The 8 T cell receptor beta chains presented below share a single source sample, sequenced in a study of cytomegalovirus exposure and HLA in healthy donors. In the PCR, 60 Vbeta and 13 Jbeta primers were used. TCRdb keeps only in-frame clones here, not all; method: immunoSEQ multiplex PCR. This sample carries tens of thousands of clones, roughly 77% of them seen once, and the ten largest clones take about 4.2%. Sequenced material: PBMCs. These receptor sequences come from a man aged 55 to 69 in good health and CMV-seronegative.

The gene calls are TRBV18 and TRBJ1-4; D remains unclear. The V end lost 3 bases, the J end lost 8 bases, and 19 bases lay between the germline ends. Germline CDR1 and CDR2: KGHSH and LQKENI. The CDR3 spans 16 residues. The CDR3 sequence is CASSPNRPGAQEKLFF. In DNA, the CDR3 is TGTGCCAGCTCACCTAATCGCCCGGGAGCCCAAGAAAAACTGTTTTTT. Variable domain in full (rest from reference TRBV18 and TRBJ1-4): NAGVMQNPRHLVRRRGQEARLRCSPMKGHSHVYWYRQLPEEGLKFMVYLQKENIIDESGMPKERFSAEFPKEGPSILRIQQVVRGDSAAYFCASSPNRPGAQEKLFFGSGTQLSVL.

This clone was seen a few times. This sequence joins TRBV19 and TRBJ2-5, with D perhaps matching TRBD2 (6 bases). Germline values: CDR1 LNHDA, CDR2 SQIVND (reference sequence). This CDR3 has 14 amino acids. V shed 3 bases and J shed 5 bases, with 13 bases lying between them. This CDR3 reads CASSMGDWIETQYF. The DNA of the CDR3 is TGTGCCAGTAGTATGGGGGACTGGATCGAGACCCAGTACTTC.

The genes are TRBV5-6 and TRBJ2-7; D call uncertain. The CDR3 is 14 residues long. Between the trimmed V and J ends, which lost 1 base and 0 bases, there was a span of 8 bases. Germline V CDR1 and CDR2: SGHDT, YYEEEE. CDR3: CASSLMGSSYEQYF. The CDR3 DNA reads as TGTGCCAGCAGCTTGATGGGCAGCTCCTACGAGCAGTACTTC.

The chain uses TRBV18 and TRBJ2-3; 7 nucleotides align to TRBD1. The CDR3 contains 16 residues. Germline loops: CDR1 KGHSH, CDR2 LQKENI. The V gene end was trimmed by 3 bases and the J gene end by 8 bases; junction bases not matched to a gene: 14. For the CDR3, the DNA is TGTGCCAGCTCACCCGGAACGACAGGGAGCCAGGGTACGCAGTATTTT. It is translated as CASSPGTTGSQGTQYF. The full variable domain, with the rest looked up from reference TRBV18 and TRBJ2-3, is NAGVMQNPRHLVRRRGQEARLRCSPMKGHSHVYWYRQLPEEGLKFMVYLQKENIIDESGMPKERFSAEFPKEGPSILRIQQVVRGDSAAYFCASSPGTTGSQGTQYFGPGTRLTVL.

This clone was seen a handful of times. The chain has TRBV19 and TRBJ2-3, with D maybe TRBD2 (5 bases). Germline lookup yields CDR1 LNHDA and CDR2 SQIVND (reference sequence). The V gene lost 0 bases and the J gene lost 5 bases, with 6 bases spanning the gap. The CDR3 length is 13 residues. The CDR3 region is CASSIDRGDTQYF. The DNA for the CDR3 is TGTGCCAGTAGTATAGATCGGGGAGATACGCAGTATTTT.

The chain combines TRBV6-1 with TRBJ2-2, with 8 bases identical to TRBD1. Germline V gene lookup returns CDR1 MNHNS and CDR2 SASEGT. The CDR3 is made up of 14 amino acids. The V segment lost 6 bases and the J segment 5 bases; nucleotides outside the gene matches: 5. As DNA, the CDR3 is TGTGCCAGCAGAAGGACAGGGAGTACCGGGGAGCTGTTTTTT. It specifies CASRRTGSTGELFF.

This chain uses TRBV19 with TRBJ2-3; TRBD2 matches at 8 bases. Losses at the gene ends were 3 bases for V and 4 bases for J; bases not matched to a gene: 12. This CDR3 is built from 17 residues. From germline, CDR1 is LNHDA and CDR2 SQIVND (reference sequence). The CDR3 sequence: CASSIPRSGGLADTQYF. The CDR3 DNA is TGTGCCAGTAGTATCCCCCGGAGCGGGGGTTTGGCAGATACGCAGTATTTT.

This chain links TRBV9 with TRBJ1-2; perhaps TRBD1 as D (5 bases). Germline CDR1 is SGDLS and CDR2 is YYNGEE. The CDR3 extends over 15 amino acids. V shed 0 bases and J shed 8 bases, with 17 bases lying between them. The CDR3 protein is CASSVATGGIGGYTF. The CDR3, as DNA: TGTGCCAGCAGCGTAGCTACCGGGGGAATTGGAGGCTACACCTTC.